This TCR beta chain was recorded in a study of blood T cell repertoires in COVID-19. Study-wide background: Collection of acute and convalescent COVID-19 samples took place in the United States, Italy and Spain. Nucleic acid was either cDNA or gDNA, and it came from T cells, B-cell-depleted T cells, or PBMCs.

Germline V gives CDR1 LNHDA, CDR2 SQIVND (reference sequence). The CDR3 has 12 residues. V was pared by 4 bases and J by 5 bases, with 7 bases between. Authors' processing steps: For nucleated cells, counts were estimated from reference gene primer amplification. The method was immunoSEQ multiplex PCR; TCRdb's version includes in-frame clones alone and lacks a portion of them. V and J calls and clone size follow that table, whereas D and trimming were derived from the DNA. The sample contains nearly 350,000 clones, approximately 89% of which appear only once. The specimen was peripheral blood. This rearrangement joins TRBV19 to TRBJ2-3; D call uncertain. The TCR comes from a young woman who had recovered from COVID-19. In DNA form, the CDR3 reads TGTGCCAGTAGTACCAGGATAGATACGCAGTATTTT. Translating it yields CASSTRIDTQYF.